This TCR beta chain appears in the sequencing data of a study of T cells after yellow fever vaccination. This clonotype has only a few counts. Its antigen is unidentified. The germline V gene has CDR1 DFQATT and CDR2 SNEGSKA (reference sequence). Trimming shortened V by 1 base and J by 10 bases, and 14 bases separated the two germline ends. CDR3 length equals 14 residues. 5'RACE template switching produced TCR cDNA carrying a universal primer site and UMIs. A single record per CDR3 protein comes from TCRdb applying MiXCR to the 5' RACE reads. The sample holds around 400,000 distinct CDR3 sequences, roughly 11% seen once. Study results and limitations: Abundant bulk-population clonotypes could contaminate the FACS-sorted repertoires. After the booster, approximately 96% of CD4 and around nine tenths of CD8 primary-response clones were re-detected.

V gene TRBV20-1 combines with J gene TRBJ1-6; D call uncertain. Specimen: PBMCs, collected on the day of the first yellow fever vaccination. This clonotype originated in a young man who received the YFV17D yellow fever vaccine. The chain's CDR3 is CSARVTSGGSPLHF. The DNA for the CDR3 is TGCAGTGCTAGAGTCACGTCGGGAGGCTCACCCCTCCACTTT.